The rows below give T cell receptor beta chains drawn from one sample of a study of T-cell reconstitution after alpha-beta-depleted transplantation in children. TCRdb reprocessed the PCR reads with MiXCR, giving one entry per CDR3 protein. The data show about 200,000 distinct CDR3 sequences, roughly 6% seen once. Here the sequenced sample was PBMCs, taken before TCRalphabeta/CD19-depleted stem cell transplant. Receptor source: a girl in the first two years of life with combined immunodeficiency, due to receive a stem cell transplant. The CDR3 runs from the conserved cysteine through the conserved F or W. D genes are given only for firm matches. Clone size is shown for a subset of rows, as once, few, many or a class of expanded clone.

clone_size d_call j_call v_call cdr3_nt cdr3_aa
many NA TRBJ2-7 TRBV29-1 TGCAGCGTTGAGCGGGACAACCCCTACGAGCAGTACTTC CSVERDNPYEQYF
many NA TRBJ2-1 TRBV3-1 TGTGCCAGCAGCCAAGATGGGCTTTTCAATGAGCAGTTCTTC CASSQDGLFNEQFF
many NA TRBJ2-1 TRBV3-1 TGTGCCAGCAGCCAATCTGCCGGGCAAGTGGTGGGGTCCAATGAGCAGTTCTTC CASSQSAGQVVGSNEQFF
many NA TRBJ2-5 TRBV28 TGTGCCAGCAGCTTAGCTGGACGGGACGGGACCCAGTACTTC CASSLAGRDGTQYF
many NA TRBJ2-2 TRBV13 TGTGCCAGCAGTTCGGTCCTGGGGAACACCGGGGAGCTGTTTTTT CASSSVLGNTGELFF
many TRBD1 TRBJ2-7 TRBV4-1 TGCGCCAGCAGCCACGACAGGGTCACCTACGAGCAGTACTTC CASSHDRVTYEQYF
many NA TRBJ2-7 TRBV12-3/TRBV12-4 TGTGCCAGCAGTTTGGCTGCTTGGGAGTACGAGCAGTACTTC CASSLAAWEYEQYF
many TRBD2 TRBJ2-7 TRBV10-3 TGTGCCATCAGTGAGTGGGGCGGGAGTACAAAAACCGAGCAGTACTTC CAISEWGGSTKTEQYF
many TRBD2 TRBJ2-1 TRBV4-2 TGTGCCAGCAGCCAACCGGGACTATTGACCAGGTACAATGAGCAGTTCTTC CASSQPGLLTRYNEQFF
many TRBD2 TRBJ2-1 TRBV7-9 TGTGCCAGCAGCTTAACCTGGTCGCGGGGGGGCCCCGACAATGAGCAGTTCTTC CASSLTWSRGGPDNEQFF
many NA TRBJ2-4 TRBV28 TGTGCCAGCAGTTTGGGGGGAACCAAAAACATTCAGTACTTC CASSLGGTKNIQYF
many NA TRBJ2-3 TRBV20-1 TGCAGTGCTAGAGATCTTGGGGCGGGAAGCACAGATACGCAGTATTTT CSARDLGAGSTDTQYF
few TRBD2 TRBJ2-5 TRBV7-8 TGTGCCAGCAGCTTAGAGCGAGGTTGGGCGGGAGGACCTCAAGAGACCCAGTACTTC CASSLERGWAGGPQETQYF
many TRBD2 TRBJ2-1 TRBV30 TGTGCCTGGCCGTCTAGCGGGGGCGGGAATGAGCAGTTCTTC CAWPSSGGGNEQFF
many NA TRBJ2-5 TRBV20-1 TGCAGTGCTACCGGGACACAGTACCAAGAGACCCAGTACTTC CSATGTQYQETQYF
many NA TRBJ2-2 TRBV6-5 TGTGCCAGCAGTTACGGGTACCGCGGAGTCGGGGAGCTGTTTTTT CASSYGYRGVGELFF
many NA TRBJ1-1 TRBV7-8 TGTGCCAGCAGCTTAGCAGAACTATACACTGAAGCTTTCTTT CASSLAELYTEAFF
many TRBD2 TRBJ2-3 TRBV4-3 TGCGCCAGCAGCCAAGACGCGGGAGCGGGGGGGCTGGATACGCAGTATTTT CASSQDAGAGGLDTQYF
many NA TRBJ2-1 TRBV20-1 TGCAGTGCTAGAATCCTTTTTGGAGATGAGCAGTTCTTC CSARILFGDEQFF
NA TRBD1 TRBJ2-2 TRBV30 TGTGCCTGGAGTGTCCCCGGACAGGGCAGCGGGGAGCTGTTTTTT CAWSVPGQGSGELFF
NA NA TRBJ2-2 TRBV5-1 TGCGCCAGCAGCTTGGGGCCAGGCACCGGGGAGCTGTTTTTT CASSLGPGTGELFF
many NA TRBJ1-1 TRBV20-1 TGCAGTGCTAGAGTGGACTCTGAAGCTTTCTTT CSARVDSEAFF